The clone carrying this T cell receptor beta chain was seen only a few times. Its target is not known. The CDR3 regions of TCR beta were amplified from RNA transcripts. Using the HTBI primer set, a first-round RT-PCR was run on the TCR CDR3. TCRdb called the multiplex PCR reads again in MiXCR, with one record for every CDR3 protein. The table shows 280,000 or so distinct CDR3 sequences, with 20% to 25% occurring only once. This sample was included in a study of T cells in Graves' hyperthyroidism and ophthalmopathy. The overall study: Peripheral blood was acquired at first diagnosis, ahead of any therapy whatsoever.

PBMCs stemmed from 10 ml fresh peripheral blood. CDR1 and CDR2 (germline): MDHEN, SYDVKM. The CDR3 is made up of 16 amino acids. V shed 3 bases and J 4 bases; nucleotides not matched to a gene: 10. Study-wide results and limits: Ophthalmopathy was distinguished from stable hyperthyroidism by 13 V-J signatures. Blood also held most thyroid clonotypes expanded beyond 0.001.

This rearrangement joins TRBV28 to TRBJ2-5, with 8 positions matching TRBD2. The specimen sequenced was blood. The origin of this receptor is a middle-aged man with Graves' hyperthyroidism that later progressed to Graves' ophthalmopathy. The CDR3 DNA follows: TGTGCCAGCAGTTTGCCGAGGACTAGCTCTGTAGAGACCCAGTACTTC. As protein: CASSLPRTSSVETQYF. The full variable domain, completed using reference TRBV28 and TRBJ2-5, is DVKVTQSSRYLVKRTGEKVFLECVQDMDHENMFWYRQDPGLGLRLIYFSYDVKMKEKGDIPEGYSVSREKKERFSLILESASTNQTSMYLCASSLPRTSSVETQYFGPGTRLLVL.